The sample holds a few counts of the clone carrying this TCR beta chain. Its antigen is not identified. The sample belongs to a study of cytomegalovirus exposure and HLA in healthy donors. For the study at large: Membership in the Caucasian-associated ancestry cluster was found for about 84% of a few hundred genotyped donors.

PCR amplification relied on 60 Vbeta primers (plus 13 Jbeta primers). Sequencing used immunoSEQ multiplex PCR; TCRdb keeps in-frame clones, though not all of them. The sample records fewer than 60,000 clones, 45% to 70% being singletons. Findings and caveats of the study: In vitro work confirmed that a few CMV-associated chains recognize CMV antigens.

The V and J ends lost 6 bases and 5 bases respectively, with 17 bases between them. Germline V gene lookup returns CDR1 SGHDT and CDR2 YYEEEE. This CDR3 has 15 residues. Sequences were obtained from PBMCs. The origin of this receptor is a human donor in good health. The chain couples TRBV5-6 to TRBJ2-2; TRBD1 is a possible D gene (5 bases). The CDR3 protein is CASTKKGVHTGELFF. The CDR3, as DNA: TGTGCCAGCACCAAGAAAGGGGTTCATACCGGGGAGCTGTTTTTT.